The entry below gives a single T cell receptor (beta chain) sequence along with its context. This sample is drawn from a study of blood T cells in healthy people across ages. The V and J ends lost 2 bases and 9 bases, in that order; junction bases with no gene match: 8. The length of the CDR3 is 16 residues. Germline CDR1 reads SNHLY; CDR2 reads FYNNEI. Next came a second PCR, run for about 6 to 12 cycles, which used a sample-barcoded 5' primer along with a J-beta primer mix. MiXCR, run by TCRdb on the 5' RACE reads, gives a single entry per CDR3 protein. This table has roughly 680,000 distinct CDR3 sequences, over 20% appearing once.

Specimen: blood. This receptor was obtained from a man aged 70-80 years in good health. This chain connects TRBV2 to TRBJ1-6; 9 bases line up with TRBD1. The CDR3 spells CASSERGGQGFSPLHF. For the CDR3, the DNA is TGTGCCAGCAGTGAAAGGGGGGGACAGGGTTTTTCACCCCTCCACTTT.